This T cell receptor (beta chain) was documented in a study of vaccination and CD4 T cells after COVID-19. Overall study: Convalescents were six males and four females, two of them Hispanic. The cells in question were stimulated using overlapping spike peptides derived from SARS-CoV-2, HCoV-NL63, HCoV-OC43 and HCoV-229E. General study points: A comparatively limited set of convalescent patients was examined, with no early post-infection timepoints.

Notes on this clonotype: Its target is unknown.

Researchers used the Oncomine TCR Beta short-read assay to sequence DNA from cultured CD4+ T cells. Each CDR3 protein is one row after TCRdb ran MiXCR on the PCR reads. Of about 25,000 distinct CDR3 sequences detected, roughly two thirds appear once; the ten largest clones hold around 15%. The treatment is: roughly 11-day PBMC culture with coronavirus spike peptide pools or control peptides (ViraFEST assay). The clonotype was recovered from a human donor who received a COVID-19 vaccine. The input for sequencing was CD4+ T cells from blood, cultured in vitro, taken after SARS-CoV-2 vaccination.

In DNA, the CDR3 is TGCGCCAGCAGCTTGACCGCAGGGCGGGCAGAGACCCAGTACTTC. The encoded protein is CASSLTAGRAETQYF. The J gene is TRBJ2-5, the V gene TRBV5-1, with D possibly called TRBD1 or TRBD2 (5 bases each). CDR3 length equals 15 residues. V was trimmed by 1 base and J by 4 bases, leaving 14 bases between them. In germline, CDR1 is SGHRS, CDR2 YFSETQ.